Shown below are 29 T cell receptor beta chains from a single sample sequenced in a study of blood T cell repertoires in COVID-19. Only in-frame clones appear in the TCRdb table, and some are missing; sequencing was by immunoSEQ multiplex PCR. The sample has more than 90,000 clones, approximately 86% seen once. What was sequenced was peripheral blood. The receptors come from a man between 35 and 55 years old with acute or convalescent COVID-19.

The chain recombines TRBV6-4 with TRBJ1-2; tentative D call: TRBD1 (6 bases). The germline V and J ends were trimmed by 4 bases and 5 bases, with 14 bases remaining between them. CDR3 length equals 14 residues. The germline gives CDR1 MRHNA, CDR2 SNTAGT. CDR3: CASSAGPTGYGYTF. Here the CDR3 DNA reads TGTGCCAGCAGTGCTGGACCCACAGGGTATGGCTACACCTTC.

The V gene is TRBV6-5, the J gene TRBJ1-2, with TRBD1 as a possible D gene (5 bases). The CDR3 is made up of 15 amino acids. In germline, CDR1 is MNHEY, CDR2 SVGAGI. V was shortened by 3 bases and J by 0 bases, with 11 bases between the two germline ends. The CDR3 spells CASSYGAGANYGYTF. Here the CDR3 DNA reads TGTGCCAGCAGTTATGGCGCGGGGGCTAACTATGGCTACACCTTC.

The rearrangement joins TRBV19 to TRBJ2-3; 9 bases line up with TRBD1. The V gene end was trimmed by 7 bases and the J gene end by 5 bases; junction bases not matched to a gene: 16. Looked up from germline, CDR1 is LNHDA and CDR2 is SQIVND (reference sequence). This CDR3 spans 17 amino acids. CDR3 protein: CASTSRTGTGLEDTQYF. CDR3 coding DNA: TGTGCCAGTACCTCAAGGACCGGGACAGGGCTCGAAGATACGCAGTATTTT.

V is TRBV5-1 and J is TRBJ2-2; tentatively, D is TRBD1 (6 bases). Germline V gene sequence: CDR1 SGHRS, CDR2 YFSETQ. The CDR3 totals 15 residues. The ends were cut back, 5 bases at V and 0 bases at J, with 11 bases in the middle. The CDR3 protein is CASRPGDTNTGELFF. DNA of the CDR3: TGCGCCAGCAGGCCTGGGGACACGAACACCGGGGAGCTGTTTTTT.

The chain carries TRBV2 and TRBJ1-1; D may be TRBD1 (6 bases). The V end was cut by 3 bases, the J end by 3 bases, with 8 bases between. The CDR3 extends over 13 amino acids. Germline V gives CDR1 SNHLY, CDR2 FYNNEI. CDR3 amino acids: CASSDGGHTEAFF. In DNA, the CDR3 is TGTGCCAGCAGTGACGGGGGGCACACTGAAGCTTTCTTT.

CDR3 bases: TGTGCCAGTAGCGAAATCCAGGGTTATGCGGGAAACACCATATATTTT. It specifies CASSEIQGYAGNTIYF. The rearrangement uses TRBV19 and TRBJ1-3, with a tentative D call TRBD1 (5 bases). There are 16 residues in the CDR3. Trimming shortened V by 6 bases and J by 4 bases, and 19 bases separated the two germline ends. The germline CDR1 and CDR2 sequences are LNHDA and SQIVND (reference sequence).

The chain combines TRBV5-8 with TRBJ2-1; 7 bases match TRBD1. V lost 1 base to trimming and J lost 5 bases; unmatched junction nucleotides: 12. Germline CDR1 reads SGHTS; CDR2 reads YDEGEE. This CDR3 is built from 17 residues. The CDR3 is CASSLSTGAPSHNEQFF. CDR3 nucleotide sequence: TGTGCCAGCAGCTTGAGTACAGGGGCTCCTTCGCACAATGAGCAGTTCTTC.

The chain carries TRBV2 and TRBJ2-7, with D unclear. Germline V gene lookup returns CDR1 SNHLY and CDR2 FYNNEI. V lost 2 bases and J lost 4, with 3 bases in between. The CDR3 is 11 amino acids. The CDR3 sequence is CASSELYEQYF. CDR3 in DNA: TGTGCCAGCAGTGAACTTTACGAGCAGTACTTC.

The chain links TRBV19 to TRBJ1-4; 8 nucleotides match TRBD1. The germline V gene has CDR1 LNHDA and CDR2 SQIVND (reference sequence). Losses at the gene ends were 6 bases for V and 10 bases for J; bases not matched to a gene: 13. This CDR3 is 15 amino acids long. The CDR3 sequence: CASRPRRQGRGKLFF. The CDR3 DNA is TGTGCCAGTAGGCCTCGACGACAGGGGAGGGGAAAACTGTTTTTT.

The chain joins TRBV7-3 to TRBJ1-1, with D perhaps TRBD1 (5 bases). Deletions cut 1 base from V and 4 bases from J, with 10 bases between. The CDR3 is 14 amino acids. Germline lookup yields CDR1 SGHTA and CDR2 FQGTGA. The CDR3 here is CASSLRGGGTEAFF. In DNA, the CDR3 is TGTGCCAGCAGCTTAAGGGGCGGGGGCACTGAAGCTTTCTTT.

The chain uses TRBV19 and TRBJ2-5; D is possibly TRBD2 (6 bases). The CDR3 has 15 amino acids. V lost 4 bases to trimming and J lost 5 bases, with 17 bases between them. The germline CDR1 and CDR2 sequences are LNHDA and SQIVND (reference sequence). The DNA for the CDR3 is TGTGCCAGTAGTAGGGGTAGCGGCACGGGGGAGACCCAGTACTTC. Translation: CASSRGSGTGETQYF.

The CDR3: CASSVAGGLKNEQFF. In nucleotides, the CDR3 is TGTGCCAGCAGCGTAGCGGGGGGGCTCAAGAATGAGCAGTTCTTC. The J gene is TRBJ2-1, the V gene TRBV9; 8 bases map to TRBD2. With V trimmed by 0 bases and J by 7 bases, 6 bases remained unmatched. The V gene's germline CDR1 is SGDLS and CDR2 YYNGEE. The CDR3 contains 15 residues. Filled out from reference TRBV9 and TRBJ2-1, the complete variable domain reads DSGVTQTPKHLITATGQRVTLRCSPRSGDLSVYWYQQSLDQGLQFLIQYYNGEERAKGNILERFSAQQFPDLHSELNLSSLELGDSALYFCASSVAGGLKNEQFFGPGTRLTVL.

The chain carries TRBV11-2 and TRBJ2-7; 7 nucleotides line up with TRBD2. This CDR3 has 13 amino acids. Germline V gene data show CDR1 as SGHAT and CDR2 as FQNNGV. Trimming took 3 bases from V and 6 from J; bases not matched to a gene: 5. The CDR3 reads CASSFPPGGEQYF. The CDR3 DNA is TGTGCCAGCAGCTTCCCCCCGGGGGGCGAGCAGTACTTC.

In DNA, the CDR3 is TGTGCCAGCTCACCCCGGACTAGCGGAGCCTCCTACGAGCAGTACTTC. It yields the protein CASSPRTSGASYEQYF. The chain joins TRBV18 to TRBJ2-7; TRBD2 aligns across 10 bases. Germline CDR1 is KGHSH and CDR2 is LQKENI. The V segment lost 3 bases and the J segment 0 bases; nucleotides outside the gene matches: 5. The CDR3 has 16 residues. The variable domain in full, with the rest retrieved from reference TRBV18 and TRBJ2-7, is NAGVMQNPRHLVRRRGQEARLRCSPMKGHSHVYWYRQLPEEGLKFMVYLQKENIIDESGMPKERFSAEFPKEGPSILRIQQVVRGDSAAYFCASSPRTSGASYEQYFGPGTRLTVT.

This chain joins TRBV6-4 and TRBJ1-6, with TRBD1 matching 7 bases. The trim removed 6 bases at V and 10 bases at J, leaving 6 bases unmatched. The length of the CDR3 is 13 residues. CDR1 is MRHNA, CDR2 SNTAGT, per germline. In nucleotides, the CDR3 is TGTGCCAGCAGAATGGGACAGTGGTCACCCCTCCACTTT. This encodes CASRMGQWSPLHF.

The chain links TRBV5-6 to TRBJ1-3; 7 bases align to TRBD1. Germline V lookup: CDR1 SGHDT, CDR2 YYEEEE. The length of the CDR3 is 15 residues. V lost 3 bases and J lost 1; bases outside the gene matches: 4. The CDR3 region has the DNA TGTGCCAGCAGCTCGACAGGGCAGTCTGGAAACACCATATATTTT. Translated: CASSSTGQSGNTIYF.

The sample holds a few counts of this clone. The chain links TRBV11-2 to TRBJ1-6, with TRBD1 identical over 8 bases. The V gene's germline CDR1 is SGHAT and CDR2 FQNNGV. The CDR3 contains 17 residues. V shed 1 base and J 4 bases; nucleotides not matched to a gene: 6. As DNA, the CDR3 is TGTGCCAGCAGCTTAGTCGGGCAGGGGGCGTATAATTCACCCCTCCACTTT. It specifies CASSLVGQGAYNSPLHF.

J is TRBJ2-5 and V is TRBV5-4; 10 bases line up with TRBD2. Losses at the gene ends were 0 bases for V and 5 bases for J; bases not matched to a gene: 7. CDR1 is SGHNT, CDR2 YYREEE, per germline (reference sequence). The CDR3 runs to 16 residues. The CDR3 DNA sequence: TGTGCCAGCAGCTTGGATTTAGCGGGAGGTTTTGAGACCCAGTACTTC. Residues: CASSLDLAGGFETQYF.

The V call is TRBV7-2, the J call TRBJ2-3; 15 bases fit TRBD2. Germline-derived CDR1 and CDR2 are SGHTA and FQGNSA. CDR3 length: 16 amino acids. V lost 5 bases and J lost 5; bases outside the gene matches: 5. The CDR3 sequence is CASSPRTSGGVDTQYF. The CDR3 DNA follows: TGTGCCAGCAGCCCCAGGACTAGCGGGGGGGTAGATACGCAGTATTTT.

This clone is a singleton in its sample. The chain links TRBV5-1 to TRBJ2-3, with 11 bases fitting TRBD2. V dropped 4 bases and J dropped 1; count of bases not matched to a gene: 2. This CDR3 is built from 15 residues. Germline V CDR1 and CDR2: SGHRS, YFSETQ. The CDR3 nucleotides read TGCGCCAGCAGCCTGGGACTAGCGGGCACAGATACGCAGTATTTT. Its translation is CASSLGLAGTDTQYF.

The chain couples TRBV7-2 to TRBJ1-1; 8 bases are a match to TRBD1. After removal of 5 bases from V and 10 bases from J, the junction contained 12 bases not matched to a gene. The germline gives CDR1 SGHTA, CDR2 FQGNSA. The CDR3 sequence is 14 residues long. CDR3 region: CASSQDRALIRAFF. The CDR3 bases are TGTGCCAGCAGCCAGGACAGGGCTCTCATTCGAGCTTTCTTT.

This clone was seen just once. The chain is built from TRBV5-4 and TRBJ2-7, with 11 bases that match TRBD1. The germline CDR1 and CDR2 sequences are SGHNT and YYREEE (reference sequence). The CDR3 contains 17 residues. Trimming took 2 bases from V and 4 from J; bases not matched to a gene: 11. CDR3 in amino acids: CASSFGQGATHVYEQYF. The CDR3, as DNA: TGTGCCAGCAGCTTCGGACAGGGGGCAACACATGTATACGAGCAGTACTTC. Combining the CDR3 with reference TRBV5-4 and TRBJ2-7 gives the whole variable domain ETGVTQSPTHLIKTRGQQVTLRCSSQSGHNTVSWYQQALGQGPQFIFQYYREEENGRGNFPPRFSGLQFPNYSSELNVNALELDDSALYLCASSFGQGATHVYEQYFGPGTRLTVT.

This chain connects TRBV7-3 to TRBJ1-1; D not certain. In germline, CDR1 is SGHTA, CDR2 FQGTGA. This CDR3 spans 13 amino acids. V lost 5 bases, J lost 3 bases, and 10 bases lay in between. The CDR3 region has the DNA TGTGCCAGCAGCATCAACCGGGACACTGAAGCTTTCTTT. This codes for CASSINRDTEAFF.

Here the CDR3 DNA reads TGCAGTGCTAGTAGGCCTAGCGGGGGATATGCTAAAGAGACCCAGTACTTC. Encoded protein: CSASRPSGGYAKETQYF. This sequence joins TRBV20-1 and TRBJ2-5, with 10 bases lining up with TRBD2. The V segment lost 3 bases and the J segment 3 bases; nucleotides outside the gene matches: 13. The CDR3 covers 17 residues. Germline V gives CDR1 DFQATT, CDR2 SNEGSKA (reference sequence).

This chain links TRBV4-1 with TRBJ1-3; D call uncertain. V dropped 0 bases and J dropped 1 base, with 7 bases sitting between them. CDR3 length equals 15 residues. Germline V gives CDR1 MGHRA, CDR2 YSYEKL. CDR3 amino acids: CASSQERSSGNTIYF. The CDR3 region has the DNA TGCGCCAGCAGCCAAGAGAGATCTTCTGGAAACACCATATATTTT.

The genes are TRBV9 and TRBJ2-7, with 10 positions matching TRBD1. The CDR3 runs to 16 residues. J was trimmed by 2 bases and V by 1 base; bases with no gene match: 6. Per germline, CDR1 SGDLS and CDR2 YYNGEE. The chain's CDR3 is CASSVSGGQGTYEQYF. DNA for the CDR3: TGTGCCAGCAGCGTATCGGGGGGACAGGGGACCTACGAGCAGTACTTC.

This chain uses TRBV6-5 with TRBJ2-6, with a possible D match to TRBD2 (5 bases). From germline, CDR1 is MNHEY and CDR2 SVGAGI. CDR3 length equals 15 residues. The V end was cut by 2 bases, the J end by 0 bases, with 5 bases between. The CDR3 reads CASSYGLSGANVLTF. The DNA for the CDR3 is TGTGCCAGCAGTTACGGACTCTCTGGGGCCAACGTCCTGACTTTC.

This rearrangement joins TRBV10-3 to TRBJ1-5; 10 bases are shared with TRBD1. The CDR3 has 17 residues. With 10 bases clipped from V and 2 bases from J, the junction kept 14 bases outside the gene matches. CDR1 and CDR2 from the germline V gene are ENHRY and SYGVKD. CDR3 loop: CATGTGAPPWGNQPQHF. CDR3 DNA sequence: TGTGCCACCGGGACAGGGGCACCTCCCTGGGGCAATCAGCCCCAGCATTTT.

J is TRBJ1-3 and V is TRBV9, with TRBD1 matching 7 bases. Losses at the gene ends were 0 bases for V and 9 bases for J; bases not matched to a gene: 9. There are 15 residues in the CDR3. Per germline, CDR1 SGDLS and CDR2 YYNGEE. DNA of the CDR3: TGTGCCAGCAGCGTAGAAACAAGGGGGCCACCCACCATATATTTT. The encoded protein is CASSVETRGPPTIYF.